These 25 T cell receptor beta chains were all obtained from the same sample, sequenced in a study of identical twins. TCRdb re-called the 5' RACE reads with MiXCR, one entry per CDR3 protein. This repertoire shows about 190,000 distinct CDR3 sequences, about 16% found once; its top ten account for 40%. The same data also went into a second study, on T cells expressing NK-cell markers.

The specimen sequenced was CD8+ T cells sorted from blood. Source of these receptors: a woman under 30 in good health.

This clonotype has at least ten counts. V and J are TRBV7-9 and TRBJ1-1; a possible D gene is TRBD1 (5 bases). This CDR3 is 13 amino acids long. Germline V CDR1 and CDR2: SEHNR, FQNEAQ (reference sequence). With 5 bases removed from V and 5 bases from J, the gap between germline ends came to 12 bases. The CDR3: CASSLTRGTEAFF. The DNA of the CDR3 is TGTGCCAGCAGCCTCACCCGGGGGACTGAAGCTTTCTTT.

The chain carries TRBV20-1 and TRBJ2-3; 13 nucleotides align to TRBD2. Germline loops: CDR1 DFQATT, CDR2 SNEGSKA (reference sequence). With 5 bases clipped from V and 2 bases from J, the junction kept 10 bases outside the gene matches. This CDR3 has 17 residues. The CDR3 bases are TGCAGTGCTCTCCCAACAGGACTAGCGGGAGCCACAGATACGCAGTATTTT. Encoded protein: CSALPTGLAGATDTQYF.

This clonotype was seen a few times. The chain links TRBV9 to TRBJ1-1; TRBD1 aligns across 7 bases. CDR3 length equals 15 residues. Trimming cost V 3 bases and J 5 bases; bases outside gene matches: 10. CDR1 and CDR2 (germline): SGDLS, YYNGEE. CDR3 DNA: TGTGCCAGCAGCGGGTCAACAGGGGTTCGGACTGAAGCTTTCTTT. Protein: CASSGSTGVRTEAFF.

This sequence joins TRBV4-3 and TRBJ2-1, with D perhaps TRBD1 (5 bases). The V and J ends lost 0 bases and 8 bases respectively, with 14 bases between them. CDR1 is LGHNA, CDR2 YSLEER, per germline. CDR3 size: 15 residues. DNA for the CDR3: TGCGCCAGCAGCCAAGATGACAGCGACCTGGATGAGCAGTTCTTC. The encoded protein is CASSQDDSDLDEQFF.

V usage is TRBV4-1 and J usage is TRBJ2-3; D is perhaps TRBD2 (5 bases). CDR3 size: 15 residues. V was shortened by 4 bases and J by 7 bases, with 18 bases between the two germline ends. The germline V gene encodes CDR1 MGHRA and CDR2 YSYEKL. The CDR3 nucleotides read TGCGCCAGCAGCCTCCCCCGAGAGCGCGGGTATACGCAGTATTTT. Translation gives CASSLPRERGYTQYF.

This clonotype appeared a few times. The V call is TRBV16, the J call TRBJ1-2; D is uncertain. Germline CDR1 and CDR2: KGHSY and FQNENV. The V end lost 0 bases, the J end lost 7 bases, and 12 bases lay between the germline ends. CDR3 length: 14 residues. CDR3 loop: CASSQSGGPSGYTF. CDR3 coding DNA: TGTGCCAGCAGCCAATCCGGCGGCCCCTCTGGCTACACCTTC.

This clonotype was observed a handful of times. This chain uses TRBV20-1 with TRBJ1-5; a possible D gene is TRBD1 (5 bases). V gave up 4 bases and J gave up 9 bases, with 10 bases separating them. The CDR3 sequence is 11 residues long. The germline V gene encodes CDR1 DFQATT and CDR2 SNEGSKA (reference sequence). The CDR3 nucleotides are TGCAGTGCTACTGGGCAGGGGCCCCAGCATTTT. It yields the protein CSATGQGPQHF.

This clonotype was seen only a few times. The chain uses TRBV20-1 and TRBJ2-2; tentative D call: TRBD2 (7 bases). V was shortened by 3 bases and J by 3 bases, with 11 bases between the two germline ends. The germline V gene has CDR1 DFQATT and CDR2 SNEGSKA (reference sequence). The CDR3 totals 14 residues. CDR3 sequence: CSASGGQDTGELFF. CDR3 nucleotide sequence: TGCAGTGCTAGCGGGGGGCAAGACACCGGGGAGCTGTTTTTT.

This clonotype was observed a few times. The gene calls are TRBV7-8 and TRBJ2-1; D possibly uses TRBD1 or TRBD2 (6 bases each). Trimming removed 2 bases from V and 9 bases from J, with 26 bases in between. Germline values: CDR1 SGHVS, CDR2 FQNEAQ. The CDR3 totals 18 residues. The CDR3 coding sequence is TGTGCCAGCAGCTTACTCGAAACGGGGGCCTTCACAATGGGTGAGCAGTTCTTC. It codes for CASSLLETGAFTMGEQFF.

V is TRBV2 and J is TRBJ1-5, with D uncertain. V was pared by 6 bases and J by 0 bases, with 12 bases between. This CDR3 spans 15 amino acids. CDR1 is SNHLY and CDR2 is FYNNEI in the germline V gene. The CDR3 is CASRDGSYSNQPQHF. CDR3 DNA sequence: TGTGCCAGCAGGGACGGGAGTTATAGCAATCAGCCCCAGCATTTT.

This clonotype was picked up a small number of times. The V call is TRBV7-9, the J call TRBJ1-2; no definite D call. Looked up from germline, CDR1 is SEHNR and CDR2 is FQNEAQ (reference sequence). The CDR3 is 13 amino acids. V was pared by 1 base and J by 7 bases, with 10 bases between. The CDR3: CASSLVEEGGYTF. The CDR3 DNA sequence: TGTGCCAGCAGCTTAGTTGAGGAGGGTGGCTACACCTTC. The whole variable domain, remainder taken from reference TRBV7-9 and TRBJ1-2, is DTGVSQNPRHKITKRGQNVTFRCDPISEHNRLYWYRQTLGQGPEFLTYFQNEAQLEKSRLLSDRFSAERPKGSFSTLEIQRTEQGDSAMYLCASSLVEEGGYTFGSGTRLTVV.

In this sample, this clonotype turned up a few times. The V and J genes are TRBV7-8 and TRBJ2-7, with TRBD1 matching over 7 bases. The J segment lost 0 bases and the V segment lost 5 bases, leaving 7 bases of the junction unmatched. The CDR3 contains 15 residues. Germline V gene sequence: CDR1 SGHVS, CDR2 FQNEAQ. CDR3 protein: CASSTPGTDSYEQYF. CDR3 nucleotide sequence: TGTGCCAGCAGCACACCCGGGACAGACTCCTACGAGCAGTACTTC.

This chain joins TRBV10-3 and TRBJ2-5; D might be TRBD1 (6 bases). V lost 2 bases and J lost 5, with 15 bases in between. This CDR3 region has 15 residues. Germline V gives CDR1 ENHRY, CDR2 SYGVKD. CDR3 amino acids: CAISERPGHRETQYF. The CDR3 nucleotides read TGTGCCATCAGTGAGCGCCCGGGACACAGGGAGACCCAGTACTTC.

The chain uses TRBV2 and TRBJ1-5; D is unresolved. This CDR3 is built from 14 residues. V was cut by 3 bases and J by 3 bases, with 9 bases left in between. Germline V lookup: CDR1 SNHLY, CDR2 FYNNEI. In DNA form, the CDR3 reads TGTGCCAGCAGTGACCGGGGTTTCAATCAGCCCCAGCATTTT. Translated, it gives CASSDRGFNQPQHF.

The chain carries TRBV5-1 and TRBJ2-7; 7 nucleotides line up with TRBD2. V lost 5 bases and J lost 0; bases outside the gene matches: 8. The CDR3 runs to 15 residues. The V gene's germline CDR1 is SGHRS and CDR2 YFSETQ. This CDR3 reads CASSSPGGLSYEQYF. In nucleotides, the CDR3 is TGCGCCAGCAGTTCTCCGGGGGGACTCTCCTACGAGCAGTACTTC.

This clonotype has a handful of counts. The gene calls are TRBV20-1 and TRBJ2-1, with TRBD2 matching 9 bases. This CDR3 has 14 amino acids. V shed 6 bases and J 7 bases; nucleotides not matched to a gene: 10. CDR1 and CDR2 (germline): DFQATT, SNEGSKA (reference sequence). The CDR3 DNA reads TGCAGTGCCCGATTACTAGCGGGTCTAAATGAGCAGTTCTTC. As protein: CSARLLAGLNEQFF.

This clonotype was picked up a small number of times. This sequence joins TRBV2 and TRBJ2-1; D unresolved. This CDR3 spans 12 amino acids. CDR1 is SNHLY and CDR2 is FYNNEI in the germline V gene. Trimming shortened V by 7 bases and J by 3 bases, and 7 bases separated the two germline ends. CDR3 DNA: TGTGCCAGCACATTTAGCTACAATGAGCAGTTCTTC. Translation gives CASTFSYNEQFF.

The V call is TRBV27, the J call TRBJ2-5; D gene uncertain. There are 13 residues in the CDR3. In germline, CDR1 is MNHEY, CDR2 SMNVEV (reference sequence). Trimming took off 0 bases at V and 5 bases at J, with 7 bases between the two ends. The CDR3 coding sequence is TGTGCCAGCAGTTTATCTGGGTGGGAGACCCAGTACTTC. Translation: CASSLSGWETQYF.

This clonotype was found a few times. This chain uses TRBV16 with TRBJ2-6; tentatively, D is TRBD1 or TRBD2 (5 bases each). The CDR3 totals 17 residues. V gave up 4 bases and J gave up 0 bases, with 13 bases separating them. Germline V gives CDR1 KGHSY, CDR2 FQNENV. CDR3 in DNA: TGTGCCAGCAGCCCCACCCGGGGCGCCTCTGGGGCCAACGTCCTGACTTTC. Its translation is CASSPTRGASGANVLTF.

There are a few counts of this clonotype. CDR3: CASSDWAKATGELFF. As DNA, the CDR3 is TGTGCCAGCAGTGATTGGGCCAAGGCCACCGGGGAGCTGTTTTTT. The chain has TRBV2 and TRBJ2-2; no clear D gene. CDR3 size: 15 residues. Trimming removed 3 bases at V and 4 bases at J, with 12 bases between. CDR1 is SNHLY, CDR2 FYNNEI, per germline. The whole variable domain, filled in from reference TRBV2 and TRBJ2-2, reads EPEVTQTPSHQVTQMGQEVILRCVPISNHLYFYWYRQILGQKVEFLVSFYNNEISEKSEIFDDQFSVERPDGSNFTLKIRSTKLEDSAMYFCASSDWAKATGELFFGEGSRLTVL.

This clonotype has only a few counts. This chain connects TRBV5-5 to TRBJ2-2, with D possibly TRBD2 on 5 matching bases. Trimming left V 6 bases short and J 5 bases short, with 11 bases between. The CDR3 totals 13 residues. Per the germline V gene, CDR1 is SGHKS and CDR2 is YYEKEE (reference sequence). The chain's CDR3 is CASIGPGTGELFF. In DNA form, the CDR3 reads TGTGCCAGCATTGGTCCGGGAACCGGGGAGCTGTTTTTT.

This clonotype was counted between two and nine times. The rearrangement uses TRBV2 and TRBJ2-3, with D perhaps assigned TRBD1 or TRBD2 (6 bases each). Between the trimmed V and J ends, which lost 1 base and 2 bases, there was a span of 10 bases. The V gene's germline CDR1 is SNHLY and CDR2 FYNNEI. The CDR3 spans 15 residues. The chain's CDR3 is CASSEDGGLTDTQYF. In DNA, the CDR3 is TGTGCCAGCAGTGAAGACGGGGGCCTCACAGATACGCAGTATTTT.

V usage is TRBV6-1 and J usage is TRBJ1-2; TRBD1 is a possible D gene (5 bases). The CDR3 is 14 residues long. The germline gives CDR1 MNHNS, CDR2 SASEGT. Trimming removed 7 bases at V and 2 bases at J, with 14 bases between. CDR3 sequence: CASTSQGGNYGYTF. In DNA form, the CDR3 reads TGTGCCAGCACATCCCAGGGAGGCAACTATGGCTACACCTTC.

The chain joins TRBV6-1 to TRBJ2-1; 11 bases map to TRBD2. The CDR3 runs to 15 residues. Unmatched junction bases numbered 7, after V lost 3 bases and J lost 9 bases. Looked up from germline, CDR1 is MNHNS and CDR2 is SASEGT. The CDR3 is CASSEFTSGSSEQFF. CDR3 nucleotide sequence: TGTGCCAGCAGTGAGTTTACTAGCGGGAGCAGTGAGCAGTTCTTC.

The chain carries TRBV6-1 and TRBJ2-3; possible D gene TRBD2, 5 bases. V lost 11 bases and J lost 2, with 17 bases in between. The length of the CDR3 is 14 residues. Germline V gives CDR1 MNHNS, CDR2 SASEGT. The CDR3 nucleotides read TGTGCCGCCTCCAGCGGAGAACTCACAGATACGCAGTATTTT. Amino acids: CAASSGELTDTQYF.